Below, one TCR beta chain is given with its context. Its antigen is not known. The sample is drawn from a study of T cell responses to AZD1222 COVID-19 vaccine. Points from the study as a whole: There were mostly white British donors and more females than males, and clonal diversity was possibly underestimated.

The CDR3 is 20 amino acids. V dropped 0 bases and J dropped 3 bases, with 26 bases sitting between them. Germline V gives CDR1 LNHNV, CDR2 YYDKDF (reference sequence). Measured with immunoSEQ multiplex PCR; TCRdb has only the in-frame clones, and not every one. The sample shows about 170,000 clones, approximately 91% of them seen only once. The chain couples TRBV15 to TRBJ1-2; no firm D call. This specimen consisted of peripheral blood, obtained on day 0 of AZD1222 vaccination. The sequence was obtained from an adult in good health. The CDR3 here is CATSRDPLRVLGDTHYGYTF. DNA of the CDR3: TGTGCCACCAGCAGAGATCCGTTAAGGGTTTTAGGTGATACTCACTATGGCTACACCTTC.